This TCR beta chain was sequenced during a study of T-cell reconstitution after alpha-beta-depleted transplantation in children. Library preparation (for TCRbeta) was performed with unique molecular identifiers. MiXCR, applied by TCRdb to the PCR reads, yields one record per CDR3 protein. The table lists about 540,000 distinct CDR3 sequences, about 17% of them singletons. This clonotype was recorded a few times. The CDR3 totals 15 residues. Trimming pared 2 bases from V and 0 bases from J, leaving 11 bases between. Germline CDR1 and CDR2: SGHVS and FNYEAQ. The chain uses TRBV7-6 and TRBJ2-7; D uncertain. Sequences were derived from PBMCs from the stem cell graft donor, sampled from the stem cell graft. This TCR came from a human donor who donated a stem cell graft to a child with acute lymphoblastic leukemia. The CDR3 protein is CASSLLSGTSYEQYF. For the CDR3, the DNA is TGTGCCAGCAGCTTATTGTCAGGTACCTCCTACGAGCAGTACTTC.